This TCR beta chain stems from a study of T cell changes during pregnancy in multiple sclerosis. This CDR3 comprises 16 residues. Germline V CDR1 and CDR2: MNHNS, SASEGT. With 2 bases removed from V and 2 bases from J, the gap between germline ends came to 13 bases. The assay was immunoSEQ multiplex PCR, and TCRdb's table has in-frame clones only and misses some. Of over 65,000 clones listed, roughly nine tenths are singletons. The chain joins TRBV6-1 to TRBJ2-1; the D gene is possibly TRBD1 (5 bases). This receptor was taken from a female donor with multiple sclerosis, enrolled in a pregnancy study. The input for sequencing was peripheral blood, taken in the first trimester of pregnancy. DNA for the CDR3: TGTGCCAGCAGTGAATTATCAGGGCCAACCTACAATGAGCAGTTCTTC. It codes for CASSELSGPTYNEQFF.